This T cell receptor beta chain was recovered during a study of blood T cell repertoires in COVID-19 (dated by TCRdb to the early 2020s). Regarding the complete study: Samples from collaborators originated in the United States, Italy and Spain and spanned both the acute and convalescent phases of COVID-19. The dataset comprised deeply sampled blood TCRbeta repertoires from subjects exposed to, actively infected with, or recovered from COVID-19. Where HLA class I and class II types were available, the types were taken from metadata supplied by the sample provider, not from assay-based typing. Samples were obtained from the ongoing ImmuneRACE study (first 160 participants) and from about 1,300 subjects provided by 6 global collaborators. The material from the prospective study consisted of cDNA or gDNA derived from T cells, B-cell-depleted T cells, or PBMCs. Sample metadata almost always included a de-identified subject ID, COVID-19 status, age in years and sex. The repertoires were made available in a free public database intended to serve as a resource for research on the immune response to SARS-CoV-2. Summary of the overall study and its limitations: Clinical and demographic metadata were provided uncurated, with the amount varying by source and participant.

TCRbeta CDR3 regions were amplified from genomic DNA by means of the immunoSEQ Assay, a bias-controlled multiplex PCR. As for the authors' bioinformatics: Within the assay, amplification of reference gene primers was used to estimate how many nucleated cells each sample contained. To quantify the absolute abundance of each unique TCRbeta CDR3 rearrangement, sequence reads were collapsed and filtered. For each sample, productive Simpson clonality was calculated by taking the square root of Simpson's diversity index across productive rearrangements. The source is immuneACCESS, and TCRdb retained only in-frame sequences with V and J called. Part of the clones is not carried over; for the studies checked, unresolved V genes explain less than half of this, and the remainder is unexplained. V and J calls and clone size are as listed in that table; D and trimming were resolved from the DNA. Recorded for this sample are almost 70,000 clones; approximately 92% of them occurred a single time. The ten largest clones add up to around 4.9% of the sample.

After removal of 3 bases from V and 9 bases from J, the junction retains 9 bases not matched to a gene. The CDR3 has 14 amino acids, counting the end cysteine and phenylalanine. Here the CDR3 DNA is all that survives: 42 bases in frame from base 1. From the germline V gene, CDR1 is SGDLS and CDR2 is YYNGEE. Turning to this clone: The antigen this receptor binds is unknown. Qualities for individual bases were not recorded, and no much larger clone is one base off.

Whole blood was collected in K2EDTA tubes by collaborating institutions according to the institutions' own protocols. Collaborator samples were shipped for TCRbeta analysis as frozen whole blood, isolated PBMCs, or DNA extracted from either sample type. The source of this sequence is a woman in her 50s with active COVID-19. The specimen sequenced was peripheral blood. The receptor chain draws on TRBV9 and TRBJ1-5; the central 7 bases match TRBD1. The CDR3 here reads CASSESSSGGPQHF. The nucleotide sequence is TGTGCCAGCAGCGAGTCCTCGTCAGGGGGGCCCCAGCATTTT.